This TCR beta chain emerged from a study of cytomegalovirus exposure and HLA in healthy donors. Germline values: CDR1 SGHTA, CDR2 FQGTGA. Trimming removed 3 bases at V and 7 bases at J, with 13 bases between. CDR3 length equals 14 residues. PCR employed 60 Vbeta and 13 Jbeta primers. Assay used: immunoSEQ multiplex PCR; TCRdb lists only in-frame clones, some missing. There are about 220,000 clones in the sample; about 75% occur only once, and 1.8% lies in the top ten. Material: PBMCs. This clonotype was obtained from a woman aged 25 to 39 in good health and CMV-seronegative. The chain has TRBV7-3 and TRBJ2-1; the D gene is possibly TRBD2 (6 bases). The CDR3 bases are TGTGCCAGCAGCTTCCGGGGGTTTGAGAATGAGCAGTTCTTC. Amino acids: CASSFRGFENEQFF. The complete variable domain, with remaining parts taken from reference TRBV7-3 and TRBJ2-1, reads GAGVSQTPSNKVTEKGKYVELRCDPISGHTALYWYRQSLGQGPEFLIYFQGTGAADDSGLPNDRFFAVRPEGSVSTLKIQRTERGDSAVYLCASSFRGFENEQFFGPGTRLTVL.